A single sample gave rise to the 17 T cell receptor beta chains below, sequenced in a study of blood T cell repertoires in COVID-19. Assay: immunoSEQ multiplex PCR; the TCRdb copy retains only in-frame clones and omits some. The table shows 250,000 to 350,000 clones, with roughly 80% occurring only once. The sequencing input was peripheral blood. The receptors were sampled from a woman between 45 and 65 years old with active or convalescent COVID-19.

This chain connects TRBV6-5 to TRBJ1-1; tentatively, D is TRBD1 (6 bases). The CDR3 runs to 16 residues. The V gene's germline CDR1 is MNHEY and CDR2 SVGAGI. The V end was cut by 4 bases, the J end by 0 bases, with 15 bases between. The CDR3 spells CASSSGTPGMNTEAFF. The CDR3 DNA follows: TGTGCCAGCAGTTCCGGGACACCGGGCATGAACACTGAAGCTTTCTTT.

The CDR3 DNA reads as TGCGCCAGCAGTAAGACCGGGACAGGGCGCCCCCTGAACACTGAAGCTTTCTTT. This gives the protein CASSKTGTGRPLNTEAFF. V usage is TRBV10-1 and J usage is TRBJ1-1; 9 positions agree with TRBD1. CDR3 size: 18 residues. The germline V gene encodes CDR1 WNHNN and CDR2 SYGVQD (reference sequence). V trimming: 5 bases; J trimming: 0 bases; junction bases outside the gene matches: 13.

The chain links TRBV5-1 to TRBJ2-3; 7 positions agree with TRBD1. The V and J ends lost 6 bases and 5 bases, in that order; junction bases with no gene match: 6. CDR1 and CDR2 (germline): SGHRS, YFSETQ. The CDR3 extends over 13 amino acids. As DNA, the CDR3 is TGCGCCAGCACCGACAGGGTTGAAGATACGCAGTATTTT. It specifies CASTDRVEDTQYF.

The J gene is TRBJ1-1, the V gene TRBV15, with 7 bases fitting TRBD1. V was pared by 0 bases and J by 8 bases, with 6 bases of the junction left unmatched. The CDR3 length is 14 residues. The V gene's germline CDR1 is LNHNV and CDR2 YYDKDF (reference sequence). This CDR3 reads CATSRDRQGSEAFF. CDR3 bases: TGTGCCACCAGCAGAGACCGACAGGGTTCAGAAGCTTTCTTT. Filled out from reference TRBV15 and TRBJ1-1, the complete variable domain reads DAMVIQNPRYQVTQFGKPVTLSCSQTLNHNVMYWYQQKSSQAPKLLFHYYDKDFNNEADTPDNFQSRRPNTSFCFLDIRSPGLGDTAMYLCATSRDRQGSEAFFGQGTRLTVV.

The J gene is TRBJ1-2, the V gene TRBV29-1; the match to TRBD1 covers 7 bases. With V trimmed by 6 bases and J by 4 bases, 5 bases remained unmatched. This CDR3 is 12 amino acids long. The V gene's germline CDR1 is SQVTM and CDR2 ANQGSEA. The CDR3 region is CSVDRAGYGYTF. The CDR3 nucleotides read TGCAGCGTCGACAGGGCAGGCTATGGCTACACCTTC.

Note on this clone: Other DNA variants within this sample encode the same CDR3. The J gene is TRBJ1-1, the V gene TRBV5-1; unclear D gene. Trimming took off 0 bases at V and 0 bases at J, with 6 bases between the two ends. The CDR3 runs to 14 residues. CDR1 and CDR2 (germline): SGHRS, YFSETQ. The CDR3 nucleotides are TGCGCCAGCAGCTTGGACAGCTTGAACACTGAAGCTTTCTTT. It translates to CASSLDSLNTEAFF.

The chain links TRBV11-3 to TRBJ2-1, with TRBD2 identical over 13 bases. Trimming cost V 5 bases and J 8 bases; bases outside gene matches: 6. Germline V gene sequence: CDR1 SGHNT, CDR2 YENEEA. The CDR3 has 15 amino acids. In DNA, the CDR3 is TGTGCCAGCAGCCTAGGGACTAGCGGGAACTATGAGCAGTTCTTC. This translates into CASSLGTSGNYEQFF.

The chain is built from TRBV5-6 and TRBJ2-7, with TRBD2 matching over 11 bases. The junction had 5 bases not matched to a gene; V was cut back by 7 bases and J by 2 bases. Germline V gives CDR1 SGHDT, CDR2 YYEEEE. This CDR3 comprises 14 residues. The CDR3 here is CASRTGLAAYEQYF. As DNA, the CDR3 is TGTGCCAGCCGCACGGGACTAGCGGCCTACGAGCAGTACTTC.

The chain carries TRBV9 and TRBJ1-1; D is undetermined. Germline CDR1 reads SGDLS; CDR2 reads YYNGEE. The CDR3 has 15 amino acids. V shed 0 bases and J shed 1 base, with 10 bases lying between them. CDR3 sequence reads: CASSVAPQANTEAFF. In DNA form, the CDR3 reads TGTGCCAGCAGCGTAGCTCCCCAAGCGAACACTGAAGCTTTCTTT.

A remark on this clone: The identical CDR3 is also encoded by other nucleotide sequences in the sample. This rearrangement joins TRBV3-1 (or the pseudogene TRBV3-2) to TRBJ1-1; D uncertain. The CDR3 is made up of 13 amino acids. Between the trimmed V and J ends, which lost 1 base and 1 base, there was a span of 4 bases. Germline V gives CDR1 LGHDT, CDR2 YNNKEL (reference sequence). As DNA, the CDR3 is TGTGCCAGCAGCCAAGGCAGGAACACTGAAGCTTTCTTT. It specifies CASSQGRNTEAFF.

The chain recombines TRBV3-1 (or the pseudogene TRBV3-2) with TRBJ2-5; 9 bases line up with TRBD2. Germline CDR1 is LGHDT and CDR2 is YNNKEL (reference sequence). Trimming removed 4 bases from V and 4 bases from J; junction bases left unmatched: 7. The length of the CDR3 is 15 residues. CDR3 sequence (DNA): TGTGCCAGCAGCCCCCGGGTTAGCGGGAGAGAGACCCAGTACTTC. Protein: CASSPRVSGRETQYF.

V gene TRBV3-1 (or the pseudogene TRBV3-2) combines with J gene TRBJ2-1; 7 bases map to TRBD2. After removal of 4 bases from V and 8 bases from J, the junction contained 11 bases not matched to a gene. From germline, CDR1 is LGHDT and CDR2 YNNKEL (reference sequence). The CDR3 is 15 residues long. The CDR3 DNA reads TGTGCCAGCAGCCCCCGCGGGAGAGTGGACTATGAGCAGTTCTTC. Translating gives CASSPRGRVDYEQFF.

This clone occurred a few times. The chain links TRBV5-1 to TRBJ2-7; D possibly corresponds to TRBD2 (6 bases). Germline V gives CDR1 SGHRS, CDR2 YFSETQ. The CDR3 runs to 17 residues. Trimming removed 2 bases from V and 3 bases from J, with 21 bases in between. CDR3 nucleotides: TGCGCCAGCAGCTTTAGGTTGACGGGAGAAAACCACTACGAGCAGTACTTC. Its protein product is CASSFRLTGENHYEQYF.

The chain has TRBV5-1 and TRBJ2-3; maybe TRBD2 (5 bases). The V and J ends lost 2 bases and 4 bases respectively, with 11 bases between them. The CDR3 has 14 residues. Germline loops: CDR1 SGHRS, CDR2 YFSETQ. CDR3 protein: CASSLGRAADTQYF. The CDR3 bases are TGCGCCAGCAGCTTAGGGAGAGCGGCAGATACGCAGTATTTT. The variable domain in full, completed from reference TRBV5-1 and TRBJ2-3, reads KAGVTQTPRYLIKTRGQQVTLSCSPISGHRSVSWYQQTPGQGLQFLFEYFSETQRNKGNFPGRFSGRQFSNSRSEMNVSTLELGDSALYLCASSLGRAADTQYFGPGTRLTVL.

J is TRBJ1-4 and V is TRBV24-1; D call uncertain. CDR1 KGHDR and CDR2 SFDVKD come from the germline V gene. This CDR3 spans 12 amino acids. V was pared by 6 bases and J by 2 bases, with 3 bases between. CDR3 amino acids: CATSSTNEKLFF. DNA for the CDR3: TGTGCCACCAGTTCGACTAATGAAAAACTGTTTTTT.

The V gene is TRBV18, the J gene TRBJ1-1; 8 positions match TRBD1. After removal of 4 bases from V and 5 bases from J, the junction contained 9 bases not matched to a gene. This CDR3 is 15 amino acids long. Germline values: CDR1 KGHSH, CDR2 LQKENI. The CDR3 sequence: CASSRQQGVGTEAFF. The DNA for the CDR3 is TGTGCCAGCTCACGACAACAGGGGGTGGGTACTGAAGCTTTCTTT.

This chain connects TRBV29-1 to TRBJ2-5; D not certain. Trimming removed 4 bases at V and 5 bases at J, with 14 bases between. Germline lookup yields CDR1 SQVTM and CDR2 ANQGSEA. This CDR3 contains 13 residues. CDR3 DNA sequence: TGCAGCGTTGTACTTAGACTTAGCGAGACCCAGTACTTC. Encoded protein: CSVVLRLSETQYF.